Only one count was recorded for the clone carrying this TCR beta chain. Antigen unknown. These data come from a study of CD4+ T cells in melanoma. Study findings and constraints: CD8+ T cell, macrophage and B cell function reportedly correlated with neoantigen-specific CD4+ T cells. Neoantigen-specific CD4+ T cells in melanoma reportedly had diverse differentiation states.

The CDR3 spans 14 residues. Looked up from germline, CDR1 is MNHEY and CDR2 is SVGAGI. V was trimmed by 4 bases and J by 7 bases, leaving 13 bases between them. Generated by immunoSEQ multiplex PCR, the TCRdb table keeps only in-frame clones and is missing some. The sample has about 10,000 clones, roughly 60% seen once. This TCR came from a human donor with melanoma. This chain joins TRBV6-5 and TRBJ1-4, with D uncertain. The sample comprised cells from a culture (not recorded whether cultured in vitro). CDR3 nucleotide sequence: TGTGCCAGCAGTTTCCGCGCATTCAGTGAAAAACTGTTTTTT. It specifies CASSFRAFSEKLFF.